This passage covers 29 T cell receptor beta chains from one sample sequenced in a study of blood T cell repertoires in COVID-19. Method: immunoSEQ multiplex PCR; TCRdb's copy keeps in-frame clones and lacks some. Among some 70,000 clones, roughly 88% were seen once, and the ten largest hold under 0.65%. The specimen was peripheral blood. These receptors came from a middle-aged man with COVID-19, enrolled during active disease.

This clone was seen only once. The chain combines TRBV19 with TRBJ1-5, with a tentative D call TRBD1 (6 bases). Germline assignment: CDR1 LNHDA and CDR2 SQIVND (reference sequence). The CDR3 is made up of 15 amino acids. The V and J ends lost 7 bases and 0 bases respectively, with 13 bases between them. CDR3 sequence reads: CASTQGTNSNQPQHF. The CDR3 coding sequence is TGTGCCAGTACCCAGGGGACAAATAGCAATCAGCCCCAGCATTTT. Filled out from reference TRBV19 and TRBJ1-5, the complete variable domain reads DGGITQSPKYLFRKEGQNVTLSCEQNLNHDAMYWYRQDPGQGLRLIYYSQIVNDFQKGDIAEGYSVSREKKESFPLTVTSAQKNPTAFYLCASTQGTNSNQPQHFGDGTRLSIL.

J is TRBJ1-2 and V is TRBV28; D ambiguous. Germline V CDR1 and CDR2: MDHEN, SYDVKM. This CDR3 contains 15 residues. V was cut by 5 bases and J by 2 bases, with 15 bases left in between. The CDR3 sequence: CASSPSSLLNYGYTF. The CDR3 DNA reads as TGTGCCAGCAGTCCGAGCTCCCTGCTCAACTATGGCTACACCTTC.

This sequence joins TRBV2 and TRBJ1-5, with a weak D call TRBD1 (5 bases). The CDR3 consists of 15 residues. CDR1 is SNHLY and CDR2 is FYNNEI in the germline V gene. Trimming shortened V by 4 bases and J by 3 bases, and 13 bases separated the two germline ends. The DNA for the CDR3 is TGTGCCAGCAGTGGAAAGGACACCTTCAATCAGCCCCAGCATTTT. It encodes CASSGKDTFNQPQHF.

The gene calls are TRBV19 and TRBJ2-7; possibly TRBD1 for D (5 bases). Trimming took off 3 bases at V and 3 bases at J, with 15 bases between the two ends. The CDR3 spans 15 residues. Germline V gives CDR1 LNHDA, CDR2 SQIVND (reference sequence). The DNA of the CDR3 is TGTGCCAGTAGTATTGCCGACAGTTCTTACTACGAGCAGTACTTC. It encodes CASSIADSSYYEQYF.

This clone was counted between two and nine times. V is TRBV19 and J is TRBJ1-4; 7 bases agree with TRBD1. With V trimmed by 4 bases and J by 8 bases, 7 bases remained unmatched. This CDR3 is 14 amino acids long. Germline loops: CDR1 LNHDA, CDR2 SQIVND (reference sequence). CDR3 protein: CASSTRTGAEKLFF. DNA of the CDR3: TGTGCCAGTAGTACCAGGACAGGCGCCGAAAAACTGTTTTTT.

The chain employs TRBV19 and TRBJ1-4; 11 bases agree with TRBD1. CDR1 and CDR2 (germline): LNHDA, SQIVND (reference sequence). J lost 6 bases, V lost 10 bases, and 7 bases had no gene match. CDR3 size: 14 residues. CDR3 bases: TGTGCCACCATGCGGACAGGGGGCGATGAAAAACTGTTTTTT. Protein: CATMRTGGDEKLFF.

CDR3 nucleotides: TGTGCCAGCAGCTTGGCCCTGGCGGGGATTTGGAGCAATCAGCCCCAGCATTTT. Its protein product is CASSLALAGIWSNQPQHF. V usage is TRBV5-6 and J usage is TRBJ1-5; D is unclear. This CDR3 contains 18 residues. The V gene lost 0 bases and the J gene lost 1 base, with 17 bases spanning the gap. Germline V gives CDR1 SGHDT, CDR2 YYEEEE. The full variable domain, completed using reference TRBV5-6 and TRBJ1-5, is DAGVTQSPTHLIKTRGQQVTLRCSPKSGHDTVSWYQQALGQGPQFIFQYYEEEERQRGNFPDRFSGHQFPNYSSELNVNALLLGDSALYLCASSLALAGIWSNQPQHFGDGTRLSIL.

The chain couples TRBV3-1 (or the pseudogene TRBV3-2) to TRBJ2-4; TRBD2 aligns across 10 bases. Germline lookup yields CDR1 LGHDT and CDR2 YNNKEL (reference sequence). With V trimmed by 1 base and J by 3 bases, 9 bases remained unmatched. The CDR3 loop spans 18 amino acids. The DNA of the CDR3 is TGTGCCAGCAGCCAAGTAAAACTAGCGGGATCAGACAAAAACATTCAGTACTTC. This sequence encodes CASSQVKLAGSDKNIQYF.

V usage is TRBV5-5 and J usage is TRBJ2-3, with D perhaps TRBD2 (6 bases). Germline CDR1 SGHKS, CDR2 YYEKEE (reference sequence). Trimming shortened V by 3 bases and J by 6 bases, and 23 bases separated the two germline ends. The CDR3 has 17 amino acids. The CDR3: CASSSTGGTPFDDTQYF. The DNA of the CDR3 is TGTGCCAGCAGCTCGACTGGAGGGACCCCATTCGACGATACGCAGTATTTT.

This clone has ten or more counts. The chain carries TRBV7-2 and TRBJ2-7, with D possibly TRBD2 on 7 matching bases. This CDR3 is built from 14 residues. Trimming pared 0 bases from V and 8 bases from J, leaving 14 bases between. Germline V gives CDR1 SGHTA, CDR2 FQGNSA. The chain's CDR3 is CASSLAVSGGKQYF. CDR3 DNA: TGTGCCAGCAGCTTAGCAGTTTCGGGGGGCAAGCAGTACTTC.

The chain carries TRBV10-3 and TRBJ2-7, with TRBD1 matching 7 bases. Looked up from germline, CDR1 is ENHRY and CDR2 is SYGVKD. The CDR3 runs to 16 residues. V was clipped by 4 bases and J by 1 base; unmatched bases: 10. The CDR3 here is CAISAPGQKISYEQYF. The CDR3 coding sequence is TGTGCCATCAGTGCGCCGGGACAGAAGATTTCCTACGAGCAGTACTTC.

Only one count was recorded for this clone. CDR3 amino acids: CASSLAWDSYTF. CDR3 DNA: TGTGCCAGCAGCTTAGCATGGGACAGTTACACCTTC. The V call is TRBV7-8, the J call TRBJ1-2, with 7 bases fitting TRBD1. Trimming took 0 bases from V and 11 from J; bases not matched to a gene: 3. In germline, CDR1 is SGHVS, CDR2 FQNEAQ. The CDR3 has 12 residues.

The chain is built from TRBV6-5 and TRBJ2-7; TRBD1 matches at 9 bases. The junction had 8 bases not matched to a gene; V was cut back by 6 bases and J by 2 bases. This CDR3 has 15 amino acids. The germline gives CDR1 MNHEY, CDR2 SVGAGI. CDR3 loop: CASSPWTGVPYEQYF. Written as DNA, the CDR3 is TGTGCCAGCAGCCCATGGACAGGGGTACCCTACGAGCAGTACTTC.

CDR3 sequence reads: CAWWENSGNTDTQYF. CDR3 sequence (DNA): TGTGCCTGGTGGGAAAATAGCGGGAACACAGATACGCAGTATTTT. This sequence joins TRBV30 and TRBJ2-3; 8 bases fit TRBD2. The V segment lost 5 bases and the J segment 2 bases; nucleotides outside the gene matches: 9. Germline V gene lookup returns CDR1 GTSNPN and CDR2 SVGIG (reference sequence). The CDR3 is 15 residues long.

V usage is TRBV5-6 and J usage is TRBJ2-3; D perhaps matches TRBD2 (7 bases). The germline V and J ends were trimmed by 4 bases and 6 bases, with 12 bases remaining between them. This CDR3 has 13 residues. Germline V gene sequence: CDR1 SGHDT, CDR2 YYEEEE. The DNA for the CDR3 is TGTGCCAGCAGCCGGGGGGCGGGGGATACGCAGTATTTT. Protein: CASSRGAGDTQYF.

The rearrangement links TRBV5-1 to TRBJ1-2, with 7 bases lining up with TRBD1. J gave up 2 bases and V 3 bases, and 4 bases lay outside the gene matches. The germline CDR1 and CDR2 sequences are SGHRS and YFSETQ. CDR3 size: 14 residues. The DNA for the CDR3 is TGCGCCAGCAGCTCCCTACAGGGGAACTATGGCTACACCTTC. Translated: CASSSLQGNYGYTF.

This sequence joins TRBV23-1 and TRBJ1-1, with D possibly being TRBD1 (5 bases). TRBV23-1 is an ORF, with its function uncertain. This CDR3 region has 14 residues. Trimming removed 2 bases from V and 3 bases from J, with 10 bases in between. The CDR3 coding sequence is TGCGCCAGCAGTCAAGGGGGGGAGGACACTGAAGCTTTCTTT. This sequence encodes CASSQGGEDTEAFF.

The V and J genes are TRBV5-6 and TRBJ2-3, with 15 bases fitting TRBD2. The trim removed 3 bases at V and 6 bases at J, leaving 5 bases unmatched. This CDR3 spans 16 amino acids. Germline V gene lookup returns CDR1 SGHDT and CDR2 YYEEEE. CDR3 loop: CASSSGTSGRYDTQYF. In nucleotides, the CDR3 is TGTGCCAGCAGCTCCGGGACTAGCGGGAGGTACGATACGCAGTATTTT.

V and J are TRBV18 and TRBJ1-6; D uncertain. The CDR3 is 18 residues long. V lost 3 bases and J 0 bases, leaving 15 bases between the germline ends. CDR1 KGHSH and CDR2 LQKENI come from the germline V gene. Here the CDR3 reads CASSPTPVQSSYNSPLHF. DNA for the CDR3: TGTGCCAGCTCACCTACGCCGGTACAGAGCTCCTATAATTCACCCCTCCACTTT.

CDR3 loop: CASRRGTGETYGYTF. CDR3 DNA: TGTGCCAGCAGGAGGGGGACAGGAGAGACCTATGGCTACACCTTC. This rearrangement joins TRBV2 to TRBJ1-2, with 8 bases identical to TRBD1. The germline V gene has CDR1 SNHLY and CDR2 FYNNEI. Germline trimming cut 6 bases from V and 4 bases from J; bases unmatched to any gene: 10. The CDR3 totals 15 residues.

V is TRBV21-1 and J is TRBJ2-7; the table's D call of TRBD2 was not tested on the DNA. TRBV21-1 is assigned pseudogene status. CDR3 length: 15 amino acids. The DNA for the CDR3 is TGTGCCACCAATTCTGGACTAGCGCAGTCCTACGAGCAGTACTTC. This translates into CATNSGLAQSYEQYF.

This chain joins TRBV15 and TRBJ1-1; the D is unclear. V lost 4 bases, J lost 1 base, and 7 bases lay in between. This CDR3 has 13 amino acids. From germline, CDR1 is LNHNV and CDR2 YYDKDF (reference sequence). Here the CDR3 DNA reads TGTGCCACCAGCAACCTACGGAACACTGAAGCTTTCTTT. It codes for CATSNLRNTEAFF.

The genes are TRBV21-1 and TRBJ2-7; the table's TRBD1 call for D was not verified on the DNA. TRBV21-1 is shown as a pseudogene. This CDR3 comprises 18 residues. This chain's CDR3 is CASSKGWASCPFSYEQYF. CDR3 nucleotide sequence: TGTGCCAGCAGCAAAGGTTGGGCCTCCTGCCCATTCTCCTACGAGCAGTACTTC.

V gene TRBV2 combines with J gene TRBJ1-2, with 7 bases matching TRBD1. Per germline, CDR1 SNHLY and CDR2 FYNNEI. This CDR3 spans 13 amino acids. V shed 6 bases, J shed 8 bases, and the junction held 9 bases outside the gene matches. DNA of the CDR3: TGTGCCAGCAGGGAGACAGGGAAGGTGGGCTACACCTTC. It specifies CASRETGKVGYTF.

CDR3 sequence reads: CASSLAGTGATEAFF. DNA for the CDR3: TGTGCCAGCAGCTTAGCAGGGACAGGGGCTACTGAAGCTTTCTTT. V and J are TRBV7-8 and TRBJ1-1; TRBD1 aligns across 10 bases. Germline-derived CDR1 and CDR2 are SGHVS and FQNEAQ. This CDR3 region has 15 residues. V lost 0 bases to trimming and J lost 5 bases; unmatched junction nucleotides: 3.

This clone was recorded a few times. The chain combines TRBV19 with TRBJ1-2; a weak D match, TRBD1 (5 bases). V lost 5 bases and J lost 5, with 15 bases in between. CDR1 LNHDA and CDR2 SQIVND come from the germline V gene (reference sequence). The CDR3 is 14 amino acids. CDR3 DNA sequence: TGTGCCAGTAGTGAGGCAGGGTTCTGGTATGGCTACACCTTC. Translated, it gives CASSEAGFWYGYTF.

Here the CDR3 DNA reads TGTGCCAGCAACCAGCGGCAAGATACGCAGTATTTT. This translates into CASNQRQDTQYF. The chain is built from TRBV2 and TRBJ2-3; a possible D gene is TRBD2 (5 bases). Trimming stripped 7 bases from V and 5 bases from J, with 10 bases between. Per germline, CDR1 SNHLY and CDR2 FYNNEI. The CDR3 spans 12 residues.

The chain combines TRBV5-1 with TRBJ1-3, with 11 positions matching TRBD1. Looked up from germline, CDR1 is SGHRS and CDR2 is YFSETQ. This CDR3 is built from 16 residues. J gave up 4 bases and V 4 bases, and 7 bases lay outside the gene matches. DNA for the CDR3: TGCGCCAGCAGCCTAGGACAGGGGGCCTCCGGAAACACCATATATTTT. It yields the protein CASSLGQGASGNTIYF.

The chain couples TRBV19 to TRBJ2-5; 8 bases fit TRBD2. The J segment lost 5 bases and the V segment lost 5 bases, leaving 10 bases of the junction unmatched. Per the germline V gene, CDR1 is LNHDA and CDR2 is SQIVND (reference sequence). There are 15 residues in the CDR3. The CDR3 region has the DNA TGTGCCAGTAGTTTCGGCGACCGGGGGGGGGAGACCCAGTACTTC. It encodes CASSFGDRGGETQYF.